The table lists the clone carrying this TCR beta chain with many counts. The sample is drawn from a study of cytomegalovirus exposure and HLA in healthy donors. This CDR3 is built from 17 residues. Per germline, CDR1 SNHLY and CDR2 FYNNEI. V shed 6 bases, J shed 9 bases, and the junction held 22 bases outside the gene matches. A multiplex PCR was run with 60 Vbeta primers and 13 Jbeta primers. Libraries were prepared by immunoSEQ multiplex PCR; TCRdb keeps only in-frame clonotypes and omits some of them. The table has about 150,000 clones, about 76% seen once; the top ten hold 7.7%. The genes are TRBV2 and TRBJ2-7; 8 bases match TRBD1. The receptor was derived from a man aged 25-45 years in good health and CMV-seropositive. Sequenced sample: PBMCs. CDR3 loop: CASSRLGTGEFPKGQYF. DNA for the CDR3: TGTGCCAGCAGCCGCCTCGGGACAGGAGAATTCCCTAAAGGGCAGTACTTC.